These T cell receptor beta chains were read from a single sample in a study of CD8+CD57+ T cells in acquired aplastic anemia. MiXCR, run by TCRdb on the reads, gives a single entry per CDR3 protein. The data contain about 110,000 distinct CDR3 sequences, around half of them singletons. The sequenced sample consisted of sorted CD4+, CD8+, or CD8+CD57+ T cells (not recorded which) from PBMCs. The receptors were sampled from a human donor in good health, serving as a control. The CDR3 runs from the conserved cysteine through the conserved F or W. Each record gives: V gene, J gene, clone size, D gene, CDR3 DNA, CDR3 protein. D genes are given only for firm matches. Size is stated for part of the rows, as once, few or many counts, or as a class when the clone is expanded.

V: TRBV9
J: TRBJ1-2
size: -
D: TRBD1
DNA: TGTGCCAGCAGCTCCCGAACAGGGGGTGATGCCTATGGCTACACCTTC
CDR3: CASSSRTGGDAYGYTF

V: TRBV24-1
J: TRBJ2-3
size: -
D: TRBD1
DNA: TGTGCCACCAGTGATCCTGACAGGGCTAGCACAGATACGCAGTATTTT
CDR3: CATSDPDRASTDTQYF

V: TRBV14
J: TRBJ2-7
size: many
D: -
DNA: TGTGCCAGCAGCCAAGCGCGGGTGGCAGGCGACGAGCAGTACTTC
CDR3: CASSQARVAGDEQYF

V: TRBV9
J: TRBJ1-6
size: -
D: -
DNA: TGTGCCAGCAGCGGGGGGGGAAATAATTCACCCCTCCACTTT
CDR3: CASSGGGNNSPLHF

V: TRBV4-2
J: TRBJ1-1
size: many
D: -
DNA: TGTGCCAGCAGCCAATCGCTGGGACTGAACACTGAAGCTTTCTTT
CDR3: CASSQSLGLNTEAFF

V: TRBV12-3/TRBV12-4
J: TRBJ1-6
size: -
D: -
DNA: TGTGCCAGCAGGGGAGGACAGCATAATTCACCCCTCCACTTT
CDR3: CASRGGQHNSPLHF

V: TRBV24-1
J: TRBJ2-3
size: -
D: TRBD2
DNA: TGTGCCACTCAGCGGGGCCCCAGCACAGATACGCAGTATTTT
CDR3: CATQRGPSTDTQYF

V: TRBV19
J: TRBJ1-5
size: -
D: -
DNA: TGTGCCAGTAGTTCCGGACAGACCCAGCATTTT
CDR3: CASSSGQTQHF

V: TRBV10-3
J: TRBJ2-7
size: -
D: TRBD1
DNA: TGTGCCAGCAGTACCCCGGGACAGGGATCTTTCGAGCAGTACTTC
CDR3: CASSTPGQGSFEQYF

V: TRBV19
J: TRBJ1-2
size: -
D: TRBD1
DNA: TGTGCCAGTAATACGCGGGGACAGGGATCTGGCTACACCTTC
CDR3: CASNTRGQGSGYTF

V: TRBV12-3/TRBV12-4
J: TRBJ1-4
size: few
D: -
DNA: -
CDR3: CASSSSVGGDEKLFF

V: TRBV20-1
J: TRBJ2-2
size: many
D: TRBD2
DNA: TGCAGTGCTGCGAGCGGGGGGGCCCACACCGGGGAGCTGTTTTTT
CDR3: CSAASGGAHTGELFF

V: TRBV6-5
J: TRBJ1-3
size: many
D: -
DNA: TGTGCCAGCAGTTACAACTTCCCAAGGGCTTGGTCTGGAAACACCATATATTTT
CDR3: CASSYNFPRAWSGNTIYF

V: TRBV20-1
J: TRBJ2-3
size: -
D: -
DNA: TGCAGTGCTAAAACGGCCCATACGCAGTATTTT
CDR3: CSAKTAHTQYF

V: TRBV19
J: TRBJ2-2
size: -
D: TRBD1
DNA: TGTGCCAGTAGTATGTCGTCAGGGGGCCACACCGGGGAGCTGTTTTTT
CDR3: CASSMSSGGHTGELFF

V: TRBV19
J: TRBJ2-1
size: -
D: TRBD1
DNA: TGTGCCAGTAGCGAGGGGGCTGCCTACAATGAGCAGTTCTTC
CDR3: CASSEGAAYNEQFF

V: TRBV25-1
J: TRBJ1-1
size: many
D: TRBD1
DNA: TGTGCCAGCAGTGCCGGGACAGAGAACACTGAAGCTTTCTTT
CDR3: CASSAGTENTEAFF

V: TRBV9
J: TRBJ1-2
size: -
D: -
DNA: TGTGCCAGCAGCGCCCTGGAGGTTAATGGCTACACCTTC
CDR3: CASSALEVNGYTF

V: TRBV25-1
J: TRBJ2-7
size: hyperexpanded
D: -
DNA: TGTGCCAGCAGTGGGGGGGGCAGGGGGATCAAAAACGAGCAGTACTTC
CDR3: CASSGGGRGIKNEQYF

V: TRBV20-1
J: TRBJ1-1
size: many
D: -
DNA: TGCAGTGCTACGGAGACTGAAGCTTTCTTT
CDR3: CSATETEAFF

V: TRBV6-5
J: TRBJ1-1
size: many
D: -
DNA: TGTGCCAGCAGTTATGAGGTAACTGAAGCTTTCTTT
CDR3: CASSYEVTEAFF

V: TRBV9
J: TRBJ2-7
size: -
D: -
DNA: TGTGCCAGCAGCACGGGCGCAGGGACGGACGAGCAGTACTTC
CDR3: CASSTGAGTDEQYF

V: TRBV25-1
J: TRBJ1-5
size: few
D: TRBD1
DNA: TGTGCCAGCAGTGAAGGGGACAGGGTAGGACAGCCCCAGCATTTT
CDR3: CASSEGDRVGQPQHF

V: TRBV7-9
J: TRBJ2-7
size: -
D: TRBD2
DNA: TGTGCCAGCAGCCGATGGGAGGGGACGTTCGAGCAGTACTTC
CDR3: CASSRWEGTFEQYF

V: TRBV7-6
J: TRBJ2-7
size: -
D: TRBD2
DNA: TGTGCCAGCAGCATTGGGACTAGCGGTGCCTACGAGCAGTACTTC
CDR3: CASSIGTSGAYEQYF

V: TRBV7-2
J: TRBJ1-5
size: -
D: TRBD1
DNA: TGTGCCAGCAGCTTAGCTGCGACAGGGGGCCGTAATAGCAATCAGCCCCAGCATTTT
CDR3: CASSLAATGGRNSNQPQHF

V: TRBV24-1
J: TRBJ2-3
size: -
D: -
DNA: TGTGCCACCAGTGGCGACCTTAGTGCCGATACGCAGTATTTT
CDR3: CATSGDLSADTQYF

V: TRBV4-3
J: TRBJ2-7
size: -
D: TRBD2
DNA: TGCGCCAGCAGCCATAGGGGACTAGCGTCCGGAACGTACGAGCAGTACTTC
CDR3: CASSHRGLASGTYEQYF

V: TRBV29-1
J: TRBJ2-1
size: -
D: TRBD1
DNA: TGCAGCGTTGCACAGGGGAATGAGCAGTTCTTC
CDR3: CSVAQGNEQFF

V: TRBV3-1
J: TRBJ2-1
size: many
D: -
DNA: TGTGCCAGCAGCCGGGGACCTGAATCCCACAATGAGCAGTTCTTC
CDR3: CASSRGPESHNEQFF

V: TRBV25-1
J: TRBJ2-3
size: -
D: -
DNA: TGTGCCAGCAGTGGGGGGGCCAAGAGCACAGATACGCAGTATTTT
CDR3: CASSGGAKSTDTQYF

V: TRBV9
J: TRBJ2-3
size: many
D: TRBD2
DNA: TGTGCCAGCAGCGAGGGGGCTAGCGGGGACCTCACAGATACGCAGTATTTT
CDR3: CASSEGASGDLTDTQYF

V: TRBV7-2
J: TRBJ2-1
size: many
D: -
DNA: TGTGCCAGCAGCTTATCTCTGGGGGCTAACAATGAGCAGTTCTTC
CDR3: CASSLSLGANNEQFF

V: TRBV12-3/TRBV12-4
J: TRBJ1-2
size: -
D: -
DNA: TGTGCCAGCAGAGGAACGATCTATGGCTACACCTTC
CDR3: CASRGTIYGYTF

V: TRBV9
J: TRBJ2-6
size: many
D: -
DNA: TGTGCCAGCAGTGAGAGTTACGGGGCCAACGTCCTGACTTTC
CDR3: CASSESYGANVLTF

V: TRBV6-2/TRBV6-3
J: TRBJ1-5
size: many
D: TRBD1
DNA: TGTGCCAGCTCCGGACAGGGTTATAGCAATCAGCCCCAGCATTTT
CDR3: CASSGQGYSNQPQHF

V: TRBV24-1
J: TRBJ2-2
size: few
D: -
DNA: TGTGCCACCAGTGGCTACGTGAACACCGGGGAGCTGTTTTTT
CDR3: CATSGYVNTGELFF

V: TRBV27
J: TRBJ1-1
size: many
D: -
DNA: TGTGCCAGCAGTTTGAGTGGGTTGGGCACTGAAGCTTTCTTT
CDR3: CASSLSGLGTEAFF

V: TRBV29-1
J: TRBJ2-7
size: -
D: TRBD1
DNA: TGCAGCGTTGGGGGGAGACAGGGGGTCGAGCAGTACTTC
CDR3: CSVGGRQGVEQYF

V: TRBV7-9
J: TRBJ1-6
size: -
D: TRBD1
DNA: TGTGCCAGCAGCCTGCCTGGACAGGGGGCTCCACCCCTCCACTTT
CDR3: CASSLPGQGAPPLHF

V: TRBV10-3
J: TRBJ2-1
size: -
D: -
DNA: TGTGCCATCAGTGAGGCAGACAATGAGCAGTTCTTC
CDR3: CAISEADNEQFF

V: TRBV29-1
J: TRBJ2-7
size: -
D: TRBD2
DNA: TGCAGCGTTGGGGTAGCGGGATCAGTCTACGAGCAGTACTTC
CDR3: CSVGVAGSVYEQYF

V: TRBV11-3
J: TRBJ1-1
size: once
D: TRBD1
DNA: TGTGCCAGCAGCCACACAGGGGGCGGAACTGAAGCTTTCTTT
CDR3: CASSHTGGGTEAFF

V: TRBV19
J: TRBJ1-2
size: -
D: -
DNA: TGTGCCAGTAGTATTAAGGATATCAGAGACTACACCTTC
CDR3: CASSIKDIRDYTF